This TCR beta chain was captured by sequencing in a study of cytomegalovirus exposure and HLA in healthy donors. The CDR3 is made up of 15 amino acids. From germline, CDR1 is SGHTS and CDR2 YDEGEE. Only a few counts were recorded for this clone. One end of the junction does not line up with germline, which may come from a read error. The primer mix had 60 Vbeta and 13 Jbeta primers. Generated by immunoSEQ multiplex PCR, the TCRdb table keeps only in-frame clones and is missing some. The table records more than 200,000 clones, roughly 84% of them present only once. The sequencing sample was made of PBMCs. The sequence came from a human donor in good health. This chain links TRBV5-8 with TRBJ2-5, with 11 bases that match TRBD2. The CDR3 DNA is TGTGCCAGCAGCTTGGAGGGGACTAGCGGAGGTCCGTGGGACTTC. It encodes CASSLEGTSGGPWDF.